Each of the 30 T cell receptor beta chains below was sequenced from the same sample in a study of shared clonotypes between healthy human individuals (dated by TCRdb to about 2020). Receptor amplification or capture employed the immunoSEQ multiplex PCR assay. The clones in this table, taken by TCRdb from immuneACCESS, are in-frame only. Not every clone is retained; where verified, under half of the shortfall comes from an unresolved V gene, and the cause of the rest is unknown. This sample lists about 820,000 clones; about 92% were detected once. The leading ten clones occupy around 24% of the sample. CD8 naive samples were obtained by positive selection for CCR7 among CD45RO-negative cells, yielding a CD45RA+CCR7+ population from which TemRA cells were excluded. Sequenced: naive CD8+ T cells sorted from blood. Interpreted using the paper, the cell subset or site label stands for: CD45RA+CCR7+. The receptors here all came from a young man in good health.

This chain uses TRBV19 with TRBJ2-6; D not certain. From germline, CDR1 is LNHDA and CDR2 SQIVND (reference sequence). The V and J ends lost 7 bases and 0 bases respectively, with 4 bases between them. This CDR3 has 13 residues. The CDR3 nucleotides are TGTGCCAGTACTTACTCTGGGGCCAACGTCCTGACTTTC. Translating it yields CASTYSGANVLTF.

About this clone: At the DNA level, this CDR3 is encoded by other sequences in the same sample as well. CDR3 sequence (DNA): TGCAGCGTCACCGGGACTAGCGTCTACAATGAGCAGTTCTTC. It translates to CSVTGTSVYNEQFF. The rearrangement uses TRBV29-1 and TRBJ2-1; TRBD2 matches at 10 bases. CDR1 and CDR2 from the germline V gene are SQVTM and ANQGSEA. This CDR3 is 14 amino acids long. The junction had 5 bases not matched to a gene; V was cut back by 6 bases and J by 3 bases.

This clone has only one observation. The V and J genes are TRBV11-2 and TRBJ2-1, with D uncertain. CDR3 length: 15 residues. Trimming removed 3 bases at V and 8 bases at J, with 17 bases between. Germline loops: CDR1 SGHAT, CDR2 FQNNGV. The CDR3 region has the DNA TGTGCCAGCAGCTTTAGGCCGGCAATCGATGATGAGCAGTTCTTC. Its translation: CASSFRPAIDDEQFF.

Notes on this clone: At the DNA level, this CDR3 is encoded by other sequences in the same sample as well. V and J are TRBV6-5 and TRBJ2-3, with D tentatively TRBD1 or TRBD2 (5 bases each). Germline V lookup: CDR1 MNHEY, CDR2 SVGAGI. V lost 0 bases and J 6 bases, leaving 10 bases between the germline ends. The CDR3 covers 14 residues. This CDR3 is CASSYSIGADTQYF. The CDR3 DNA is TGTGCCAGCAGTTACTCGATCGGGGCGGATACGCAGTATTTT.

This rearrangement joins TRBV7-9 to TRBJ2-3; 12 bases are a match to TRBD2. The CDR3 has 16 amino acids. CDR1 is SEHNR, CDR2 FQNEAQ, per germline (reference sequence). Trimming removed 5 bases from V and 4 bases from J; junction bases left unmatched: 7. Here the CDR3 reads CASSARLAGDADTQYF. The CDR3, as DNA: TGTGCCAGCAGCGCGAGACTAGCGGGAGATGCAGATACGCAGTATTTT.

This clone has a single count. This CDR3 reads CASSGAGSGTYNEQFF. DNA of the CDR3: TGTGCCAGCAGCGGCGCGGGTAGCGGCACCTACAATGAGCAGTTCTTC. The chain employs TRBV9 and TRBJ2-1; TRBD2 is a possible D gene (6 bases). The CDR3 loop spans 16 amino acids. The germline V and J ends were trimmed by 3 bases and 2 bases, with 15 bases remaining between them. The V gene's germline CDR1 is SGDLS and CDR2 YYNGEE. The full variable domain, with the rest looked up from reference TRBV9 and TRBJ2-1, is DSGVTQTPKHLITATGQRVTLRCSPRSGDLSVYWYQQSLDQGLQFLIQYYNGEERAKGNILERFSAQQFPDLHSELNLSSLELGDSALYFCASSGAGSGTYNEQFFGPGTRLTVL.

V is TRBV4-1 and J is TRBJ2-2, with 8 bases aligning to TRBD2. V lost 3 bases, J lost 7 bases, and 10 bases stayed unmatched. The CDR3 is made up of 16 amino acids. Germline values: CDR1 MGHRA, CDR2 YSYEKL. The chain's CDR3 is CASSHDSGTDYGELFF. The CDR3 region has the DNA TGCGCCAGCAGCCACGATAGCGGGACCGATTACGGGGAGCTGTTTTTT.

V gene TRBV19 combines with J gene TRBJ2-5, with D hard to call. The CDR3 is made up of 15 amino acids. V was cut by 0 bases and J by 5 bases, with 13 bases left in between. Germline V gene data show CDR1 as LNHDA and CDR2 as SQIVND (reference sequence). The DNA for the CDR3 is TGTGCCAGTAGTATAGATTTGGAACGGCGGGAGACCCAGTACTTC. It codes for CASSIDLERRETQYF. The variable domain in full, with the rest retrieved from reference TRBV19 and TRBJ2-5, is DGGITQSPKYLFRKEGQNVTLSCEQNLNHDAMYWYRQDPGQGLRLIYYSQIVNDFQKGDIAEGYSVSREKKESFPLTVTSAQKNPTAFYLCASSIDLERRETQYFGPGTRLLVL.

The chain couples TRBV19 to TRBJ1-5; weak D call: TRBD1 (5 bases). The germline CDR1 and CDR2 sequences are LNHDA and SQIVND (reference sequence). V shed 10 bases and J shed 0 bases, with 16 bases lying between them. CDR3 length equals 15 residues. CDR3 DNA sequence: TGTGCCACTACCGGGACGGAATATAGCAATCAGCCCCAGCATTTT. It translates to CATTGTEYSNQPQHF.

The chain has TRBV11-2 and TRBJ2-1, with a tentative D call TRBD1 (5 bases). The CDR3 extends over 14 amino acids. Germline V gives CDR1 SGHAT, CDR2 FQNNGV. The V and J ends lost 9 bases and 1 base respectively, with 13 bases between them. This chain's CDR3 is CASDSFQSYNEQFF. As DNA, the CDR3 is TGTGCCAGTGACAGTTTCCAATCCTACAATGAGCAGTTCTTC.

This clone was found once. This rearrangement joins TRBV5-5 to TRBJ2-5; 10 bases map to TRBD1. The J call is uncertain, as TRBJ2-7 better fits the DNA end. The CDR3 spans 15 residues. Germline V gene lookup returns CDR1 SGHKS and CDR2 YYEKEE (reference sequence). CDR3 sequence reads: CASSWRDRGQYEQYF. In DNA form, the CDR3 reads TGTGCCAGCAGCTGGAGGGACAGGGGCCAGTACGAGCAGTACTTC.

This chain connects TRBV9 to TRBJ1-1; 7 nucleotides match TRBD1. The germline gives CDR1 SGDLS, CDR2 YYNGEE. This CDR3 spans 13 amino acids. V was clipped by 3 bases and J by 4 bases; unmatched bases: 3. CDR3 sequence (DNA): TGTGCCAGCAGCGGAAGGGGGCTCACTGAAGCTTTCTTT. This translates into CASSGRGLTEAFF. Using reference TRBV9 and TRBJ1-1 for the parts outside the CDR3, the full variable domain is DSGVTQTPKHLITATGQRVTLRCSPRSGDLSVYWYQQSLDQGLQFLIQYYNGEERAKGNILERFSAQQFPDLHSELNLSSLELGDSALYFCASSGRGLTEAFFGQGTRLTVV.

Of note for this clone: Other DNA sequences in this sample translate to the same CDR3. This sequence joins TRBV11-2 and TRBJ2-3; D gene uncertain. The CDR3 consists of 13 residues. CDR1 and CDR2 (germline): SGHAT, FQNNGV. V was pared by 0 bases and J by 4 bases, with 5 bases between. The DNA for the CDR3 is TGTGCCAGCAGCTTAGATAGTCCAGATACGCAGTATTTT. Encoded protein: CASSLDSPDTQYF.

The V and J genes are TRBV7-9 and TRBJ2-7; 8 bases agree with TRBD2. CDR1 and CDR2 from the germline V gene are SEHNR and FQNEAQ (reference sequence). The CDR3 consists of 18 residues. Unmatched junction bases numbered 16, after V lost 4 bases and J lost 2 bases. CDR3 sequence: CASSSRWTSPDAPYEQYF. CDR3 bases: TGTGCCAGCAGCTCCCGTTGGACTAGCCCTGACGCCCCCTACGAGCAGTACTTC.

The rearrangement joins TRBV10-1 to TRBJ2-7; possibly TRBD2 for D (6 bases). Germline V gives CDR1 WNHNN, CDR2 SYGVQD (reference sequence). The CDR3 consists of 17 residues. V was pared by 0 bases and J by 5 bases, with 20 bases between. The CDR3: CASSESEGTVARDEQYF. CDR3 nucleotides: TGCGCCAGCAGTGAGTCGGAGGGGACGGTTGCTCGCGACGAGCAGTACTTC.

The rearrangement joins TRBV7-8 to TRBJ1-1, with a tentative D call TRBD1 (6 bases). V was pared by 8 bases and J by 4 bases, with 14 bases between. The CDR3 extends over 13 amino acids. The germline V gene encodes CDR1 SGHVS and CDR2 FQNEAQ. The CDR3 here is CASAQGPGTEAFF. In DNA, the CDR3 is TGTGCCAGCGCTCAGGGGCCGGGCACTGAAGCTTTCTTT.

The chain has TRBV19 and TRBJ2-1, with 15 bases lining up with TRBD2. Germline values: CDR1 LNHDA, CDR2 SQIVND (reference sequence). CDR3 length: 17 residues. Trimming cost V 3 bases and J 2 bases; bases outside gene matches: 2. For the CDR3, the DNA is TGTGCCAGTAGTATCGGACTAGCGGGAGGGACCTACAATGAGCAGTTCTTC. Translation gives CASSIGLAGGTYNEQFF. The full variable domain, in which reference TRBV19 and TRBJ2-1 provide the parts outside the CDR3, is DGGITQSPKYLFRKEGQNVTLSCEQNLNHDAMYWYRQDPGQGLRLIYYSQIVNDFQKGDIAEGYSVSREKKESFPLTVTSAQKNPTAFYLCASSIGLAGGTYNEQFFGPGTRLTVL.

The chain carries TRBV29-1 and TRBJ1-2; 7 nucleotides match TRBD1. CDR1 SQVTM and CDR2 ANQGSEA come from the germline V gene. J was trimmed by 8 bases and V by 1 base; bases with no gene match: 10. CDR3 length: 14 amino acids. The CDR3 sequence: CSVEGGTAFFGYTF. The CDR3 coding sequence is TGCAGCGTTGAAGGCGGGACAGCCTTCTTCGGCTACACCTTC.

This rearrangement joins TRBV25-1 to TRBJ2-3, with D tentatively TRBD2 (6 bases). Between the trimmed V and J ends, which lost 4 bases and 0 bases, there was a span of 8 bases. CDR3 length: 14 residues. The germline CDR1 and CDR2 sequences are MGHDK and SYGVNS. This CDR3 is CASSGRGSTDTQYF. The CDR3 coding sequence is TGTGCCAGCAGTGGGAGGGGTAGCACAGATACGCAGTATTTT.

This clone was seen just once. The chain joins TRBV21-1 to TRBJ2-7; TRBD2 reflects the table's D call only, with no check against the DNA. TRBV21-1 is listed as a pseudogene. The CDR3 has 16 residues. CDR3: CASRGLGRPWSYEQYF. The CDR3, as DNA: TGTGCCAGCAGGGGACTAGGGCGACCGTGGTCCTACGAGCAGTACTTC.

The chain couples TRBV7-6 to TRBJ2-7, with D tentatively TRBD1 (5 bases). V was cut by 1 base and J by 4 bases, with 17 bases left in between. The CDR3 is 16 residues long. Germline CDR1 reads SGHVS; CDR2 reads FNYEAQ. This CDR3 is CASSLERGHSPYEQYF. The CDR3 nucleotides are TGTGCCAGCAGCTTAGAAAGGGGCCATTCACCTTACGAGCAGTACTTC.

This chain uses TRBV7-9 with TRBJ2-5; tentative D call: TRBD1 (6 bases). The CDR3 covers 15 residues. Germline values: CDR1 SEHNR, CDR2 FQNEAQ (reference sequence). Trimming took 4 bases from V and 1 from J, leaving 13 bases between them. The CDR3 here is CASSSEYRAQETQYF. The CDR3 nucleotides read TGTGCCAGCAGCTCAGAATACAGGGCCCAAGAGACCCAGTACTTC.

In DNA form, the CDR3 reads TGTGCCAGCAGCTCCCGACGGTTGAACACTGAAGCTTTCTTT. Amino acids: CASSSRRLNTEAFF. The rearrangement joins TRBV7-9 to TRBJ1-1; D is uncertain. Germline values: CDR1 SEHNR, CDR2 FQNEAQ (reference sequence). This CDR3 region has 14 residues. The V end lost 4 bases, the J end lost 0 bases, and 9 bases lay between the germline ends. Based on the CDR3 plus reference TRBV7-9 and TRBJ1-1, the full variable domain is DTGVSQNPRHKITKRGQNVTFRCDPISEHNRLYWYRQTLGQGPEFLTYFQNEAQLEKSRLLSDRFSAERPKGSFSTLEIQRTEQGDSAMYLCASSSRRLNTEAFFGQGTRLTVV.

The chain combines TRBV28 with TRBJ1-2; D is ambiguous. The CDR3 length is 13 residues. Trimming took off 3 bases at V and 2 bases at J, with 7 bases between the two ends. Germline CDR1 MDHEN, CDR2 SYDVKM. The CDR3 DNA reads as TGTGCCAGCAGTTTTATAAACAACTATGGCTACACCTTC. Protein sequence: CASSFINNYGYTF.

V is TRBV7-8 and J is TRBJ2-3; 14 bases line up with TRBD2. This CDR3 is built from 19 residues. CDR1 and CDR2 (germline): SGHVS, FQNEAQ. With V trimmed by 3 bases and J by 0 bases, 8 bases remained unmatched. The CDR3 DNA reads TGTGCCAGCAGCTTCTCGAGACTAGCGGGAGGGTCTAGCACAGATACGCAGTATTTT. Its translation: CASSFSRLAGGSSTDTQYF.

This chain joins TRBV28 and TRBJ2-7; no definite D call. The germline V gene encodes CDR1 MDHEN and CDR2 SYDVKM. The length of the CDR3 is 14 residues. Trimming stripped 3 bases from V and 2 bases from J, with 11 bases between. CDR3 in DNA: TGTGCCAGCAGTTTTCGCGTAGCTACCTACGAGCAGTACTTC. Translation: CASSFRVATYEQYF.

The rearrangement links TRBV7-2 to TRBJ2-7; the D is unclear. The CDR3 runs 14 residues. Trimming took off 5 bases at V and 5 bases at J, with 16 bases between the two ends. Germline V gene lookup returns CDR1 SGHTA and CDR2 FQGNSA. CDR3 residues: CASSPRTVPHEQYF. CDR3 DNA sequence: TGTGCCAGCAGCCCCCGGACGGTACCCCACGAGCAGTACTTC. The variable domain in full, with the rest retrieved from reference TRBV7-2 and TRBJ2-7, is GAGVSQSPSNKVTEKGKDVELRCDPISGHTALYWYRQSLGQGLEFLIYFQGNSAPDKSGLPSDRFSAERTGGSVSTLTIQRTQQEDSAVYLCASSPRTVPHEQYFGPGTRLTVT.

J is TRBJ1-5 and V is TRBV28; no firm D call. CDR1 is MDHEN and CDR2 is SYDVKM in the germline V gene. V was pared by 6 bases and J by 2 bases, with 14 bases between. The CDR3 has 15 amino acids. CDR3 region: CASSRHPPGNQPQHF. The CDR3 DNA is TGTGCCAGCAGCCGACACCCCCCGGGCAATCAGCCCCAGCATTTT.

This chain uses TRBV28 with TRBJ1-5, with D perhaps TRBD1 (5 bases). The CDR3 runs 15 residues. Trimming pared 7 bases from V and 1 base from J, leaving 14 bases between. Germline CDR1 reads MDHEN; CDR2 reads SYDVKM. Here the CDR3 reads CASTLMEGSNQPQHF. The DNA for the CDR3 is TGTGCCAGCACCCTCATGGAGGGGAGCAATCAGCCCCAGCATTTT.

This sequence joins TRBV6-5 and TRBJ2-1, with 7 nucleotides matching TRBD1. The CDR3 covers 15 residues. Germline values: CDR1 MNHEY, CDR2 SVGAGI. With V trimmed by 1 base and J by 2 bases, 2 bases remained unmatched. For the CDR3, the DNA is TGTGCCAGCAGTTACTGGCAGGGGGCCTACAATGAGCAGTTCTTC. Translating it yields CASSYWQGAYNEQFF.